This is a list of T cell receptor beta chains from one sample in a study of blood T cell repertoires in COVID-19. Produced via immunoSEQ multiplex PCR; TCRdb's table is partial and in-frame only. The sample has over 150,000 clones, roughly 81% seen once. The sequenced sample was peripheral blood. The receptors come from a woman in her sixties or seventies with COVID-19, enrolled during active disease. CDR3s include the opening cysteine and the closing phenylalanine or tryptophan. Fields, in order: clone size, D gene, V gene, J gene, CDR3 DNA, CDR3 protein. D genes are given only for firm matches. Clone size is shown for a subset of rows, as once, few, many or a class of expanded clone.

clone_size: -; d_call: TRBD1; v_call: TRBV5-1; j_call: TRBJ1-2; cdr3_nt: TGCGCCAGCAGCCTTCCCGGGACAGGGTTTGATGGCTACACCTTC; cdr3_aa: CASSLPGTGFDGYTF
clone_size: -; d_call: TRBD1; v_call: TRBV3-1/TRBV3-2; j_call: TRBJ1-3; cdr3_nt: TGTGCCAGCAGGGACAGGGGCCGTCAGAATGGAAACACCATATATTTT; cdr3_aa: CASRDRGRQNGNTIYF
clone_size: -; d_call: TRBD2; v_call: TRBV6-5; j_call: TRBJ2-1; cdr3_nt: TGTGCCAGCAGGGATCCTAGCGGGGGGAGTGATGAGCAGTTCTTC; cdr3_aa: CASRDPSGGSDEQFF
clone_size: -; d_call: -; v_call: TRBV20-1; j_call: TRBJ1-2; cdr3_nt: TGCAGTGCTAGCCGCGCACAGACCTACACCTTC; cdr3_aa: CSASRAQTYTF
clone_size: -; d_call: TRBD1; v_call: TRBV11-2; j_call: TRBJ1-1; cdr3_nt: TGTGCCAGCAGCATACAGGGGATGAACACTGAAGCTTTCTTT; cdr3_aa: CASSIQGMNTEAFF
clone_size: -; d_call: -; v_call: TRBV7-9; j_call: TRBJ1-3; cdr3_nt: TGTGCCAGCAGCTTAGGGGCCAACTCTGGAAACACCATATATTTT; cdr3_aa: CASSLGANSGNTIYF
clone_size: -; d_call: TRBD1; v_call: TRBV19; j_call: TRBJ1-1; cdr3_nt: TGTGCCAGTAGTATGAGGACCGGGACAGCGAGTACTGAAGCTTTCTTT; cdr3_aa: CASSMRTGTASTEAFF
clone_size: -; d_call: -; v_call: TRBV6-5; j_call: TRBJ1-3; cdr3_nt: TGTGCCAGCAGCCTGACAGTCGCCTCTGGAAACACCATATATTTT; cdr3_aa: CASSLTVASGNTIYF
clone_size: -; d_call: -; v_call: TRBV7-8; j_call: TRBJ2-7; cdr3_nt: TGTGCCAGCAGCTGGCACCGGGACTCAACCTACGAGCAGTACTTC; cdr3_aa: CASSWHRDSTYEQYF
clone_size: few; d_call: TRBD1; v_call: TRBV6-6; j_call: TRBJ1-3; cdr3_nt: TGTGCCAGCACCATTGGACAGGGCGGAAACACCATATATTTT; cdr3_aa: CASTIGQGGNTIYF
clone_size: -; d_call: -; v_call: TRBV4-1; j_call: TRBJ1-5; cdr3_nt: TGCGCCAGCAGCCAAGAGGGCTGGGCTTATCAGCCCCAGCATTTT; cdr3_aa: CASSQEGWAYQPQHF
clone_size: -; d_call: -; v_call: TRBV24-1; j_call: TRBJ1-5; cdr3_nt: TGTGCCACCAGTGACCCCCGGGGGGGGAGCAATCAGCCCCAGCATTTT; cdr3_aa: CATSDPRGGSNQPQHF
clone_size: -; d_call: -; v_call: TRBV11-2; j_call: TRBJ1-5; cdr3_nt: TGTGCCAGCAGCCGAGGGGAGGCTAGGAGCAATCAGCCCCAGCATTTT; cdr3_aa: CASSRGEARSNQPQHF
clone_size: -; d_call: -; v_call: TRBV19; j_call: TRBJ2-7; cdr3_nt: TGTGCCAGTAGTGGAGGGCGCGAGCAGTACTTC; cdr3_aa: CASSGGREQYF
clone_size: few; d_call: TRBD2; v_call: TRBV7-2; j_call: TRBJ2-2; cdr3_nt: TGTGCCAGCAGCCTCGGGGGACTAGCGGGCACCGGGGAGCTGTTTTTT; cdr3_aa: CASSLGGLAGTGELFF
clone_size: -; d_call: -; v_call: TRBV5-1; j_call: TRBJ2-6; cdr3_nt: TGCGCCAGCAGCGCCTCCAGCTCTGGGGCCAACGTCCTGACTTTC; cdr3_aa: CASSASSSGANVLTF
clone_size: -; d_call: TRBD2; v_call: TRBV7-6; j_call: TRBJ2-1; cdr3_nt: TGTGCCAGCAGCTTAGGAGCGGGGGGGCCTGTCTACAATGAGCAGTTCTTC; cdr3_aa: CASSLGAGGPVYNEQFF
clone_size: -; d_call: -; v_call: TRBV18; j_call: TRBJ1-2; cdr3_nt: TGTGCCAGCTCCCCGGAGGGCGGCAGGGCAGGAGAAGGCTACACCTTC; cdr3_aa: CASSPEGGRAGEGYTF
clone_size: -; d_call: TRBD1; v_call: TRBV5-6; j_call: TRBJ2-2; cdr3_nt: TGTGCCAGCAGCTTAGACCCAGGGGGCACCGGGGAGCTGTTTTTT; cdr3_aa: CASSLDPGGTGELFF
clone_size: -; d_call: -; v_call: TRBV6-1; j_call: TRBJ2-7; cdr3_nt: TGTGCCAGCAGTGAAGCCCCCCCGGGAGTACCCTACGAGCAGTACTTC; cdr3_aa: CASSEAPPGVPYEQYF
clone_size: -; d_call: -; v_call: TRBV20-1; j_call: TRBJ1-2; cdr3_nt: TGCAGTGCTAGTGACAGTAATTCTAACTATGGCTACACCTTC; cdr3_aa: CSASDSNSNYGYTF
clone_size: once; d_call: TRBD1; v_call: TRBV3-1/TRBV3-2; j_call: TRBJ1-1; cdr3_nt: TGTGCCAGCAGCCAGAGCGCGACAGGGGCTTTCTTT; cdr3_aa: CASSQSATGAFF
clone_size: once; d_call: -; v_call: TRBV18; j_call: TRBJ1-5; cdr3_nt: TGTGCCAGCTCACCGGGAGGGGGGAATCAGCCCCAGCATTTT; cdr3_aa: CASSPGGGNQPQHF
clone_size: -; d_call: TRBD2; v_call: TRBV6-5; j_call: TRBJ2-1; cdr3_nt: TGTGCCAGCAGGGGACTAGGCGTCAGGAATGAGCAGTTCTTC; cdr3_aa: CASRGLGVRNEQFF
clone_size: once; d_call: -; v_call: TRBV18; j_call: TRBJ1-6; cdr3_nt: TGTGCCAGCTCACCACAGGGGAGGGATAATTCACCCCTCCACTTT; cdr3_aa: CASSPQGRDNSPLHF
clone_size: -; d_call: -; v_call: TRBV9; j_call: TRBJ2-1; cdr3_nt: TGTGCCAGCAGCTTGATCGAGAATGAGCAGTTCTTC; cdr3_aa: CASSLIENEQFF
clone_size: -; d_call: -; v_call: TRBV5-1; j_call: TRBJ1-4; cdr3_nt: TGCGCCAGCAGCTTAAGACAGACCACCAATGAAAAACTGTTTTTT; cdr3_aa: CASSLRQTTNEKLFF
clone_size: once; d_call: TRBD2; v_call: TRBV2; j_call: TRBJ2-1; cdr3_nt: TGTGCCAGCACCAAGACTAGCCCCCCTGAGCAGTTCTTC; cdr3_aa: CASTKTSPPEQFF
clone_size: -; d_call: -; v_call: TRBV6-5; j_call: TRBJ2-5; cdr3_nt: TGTGCCAGCAGTTCGCGGTTACAAGAGACCCAGTACTTC; cdr3_aa: CASSSRLQETQYF
clone_size: -; d_call: TRBD2; v_call: TRBV3-1/TRBV3-2; j_call: TRBJ2-7; cdr3_nt: TGTGCCAGCACCGGGACTAGCAGCTACGAGCAGTACTTC; cdr3_aa: CASTGTSSYEQYF
clone_size: once; d_call: -; v_call: TRBV6-5; j_call: TRBJ2-1; cdr3_nt: TGTGCCAGTACGACTGGGAGGGAGCAGTTCTTC; cdr3_aa: CASTTGREQFF
clone_size: -; d_call: -; v_call: TRBV24-1; j_call: TRBJ2-2; cdr3_nt: TGTGCCACCAGTGATCCAACCCCAGGATTTGGAGGGGAGCTGTTTTTT; cdr3_aa: CATSDPTPGFGGELFF
clone_size: -; d_call: TRBD1; v_call: TRBV6-5; j_call: TRBJ1-5; cdr3_nt: TGTGCCAGCAACCCTCCAGGGGGAGTCTATCAGCCCCAGCATTTT; cdr3_aa: CASNPPGGVYQPQHF
clone_size: -; d_call: TRBD1; v_call: TRBV24-1; j_call: TRBJ2-5; cdr3_nt: TGTGCCACCAGGGCGACAGGGGTTTCAGAGACCCAGTACTTC; cdr3_aa: CATRATGVSETQYF
clone_size: -; d_call: -; v_call: TRBV2; j_call: TRBJ2-2; cdr3_nt: TGTGCCAGCGGGATTGGCGGGACTTTCACCGGGGAGCTGTTTTTT; cdr3_aa: CASGIGGTFTGELFF
clone_size: -; d_call: -; v_call: TRBV3-1/TRBV3-2; j_call: TRBJ2-4; cdr3_nt: TGTGCCAGCAGAGACGGGACTTCCCCTGGCAAAAACATTCAGTACTTC; cdr3_aa: CASRDGTSPGKNIQYF
clone_size: -; d_call: -; v_call: TRBV9; j_call: TRBJ2-2; cdr3_nt: TGTGCCAGCAGCCCTCAGGCGGGGGCTTCATCAGGGGAGCTGTTTTTT; cdr3_aa: CASSPQAGASSGELFF
clone_size: -; d_call: -; v_call: TRBV11-2; j_call: TRBJ1-2; cdr3_nt: TGTGCCAGCAGCTTCGAGCGAGGTTCCTATGGCTACACCTTC; cdr3_aa: CASSFERGSYGYTF
clone_size: -; d_call: -; v_call: TRBV30; j_call: TRBJ1-1; cdr3_nt: TGTGCCTGGAGTGTGACATACGGATTCACTGAAGCTTTCTTT; cdr3_aa: CAWSVTYGFTEAFF
clone_size: -; d_call: TRBD1; v_call: TRBV7-2; j_call: TRBJ1-2; cdr3_nt: TGTGCCAGCAGCCGCGTCCTACAGGGGATTCGGTATGGCTACACCTTC; cdr3_aa: CASSRVLQGIRYGYTF
clone_size: -; d_call: -; v_call: TRBV5-4; j_call: TRBJ2-1; cdr3_nt: TGTGCCAGCAGCTCGACCGACTCATCCAGCTCCTACAATGAGCAGTTCTTC; cdr3_aa: CASSSTDSSSSYNEQFF
clone_size: -; d_call: -; v_call: TRBV7-3; j_call: TRBJ1-3; cdr3_nt: TGTGCCAGCAGTTTTTTGATGTTCGAGGAAAAAGCGGCCGGAAACACCATATATTTT; cdr3_aa: CASSFLMFEEKAAGNTIYF
clone_size: -; d_call: -; v_call: TRBV2; j_call: TRBJ2-2; cdr3_nt: TGTGCCAGCAGTGAAAGACAGTACACCGGGGAGCTGTTTTTT; cdr3_aa: CASSERQYTGELFF
clone_size: -; d_call: -; v_call: TRBV24-1; j_call: TRBJ1-2; cdr3_nt: TGTGCCACCAGTGATCCTGGACGGGGAAACTATGGCTACACCTTC; cdr3_aa: CATSDPGRGNYGYTF
clone_size: -; d_call: TRBD2; v_call: TRBV7-2; j_call: TRBJ2-1; cdr3_nt: TGTGCCAGCAGACGACTAGCGGGGGGGCACGGAAGAGATGAGCAGTTCTTC; cdr3_aa: CASRRLAGGHGRDEQFF
clone_size: -; d_call: TRBD1; v_call: TRBV6-4; j_call: TRBJ2-3; cdr3_nt: TGTGCCAGCAGTGACTGGGGACAGGGCACAGATACGCAGTATTTT; cdr3_aa: CASSDWGQGTDTQYF
clone_size: -; d_call: TRBD2; v_call: TRBV3-1/TRBV3-2; j_call: TRBJ2-7; cdr3_nt: TGTGCCAGCAGCCAAATCCTAGCGGGAGGGGAGCAGTACTTC; cdr3_aa: CASSQILAGGEQYF
clone_size: -; d_call: TRBD2; v_call: TRBV7-2; j_call: TRBJ2-1; cdr3_nt: TGTGCCAGCAGCTTGGGTGGCGGGGGTCGTATCTTC; cdr3_aa: CASSLGGGGRIF
clone_size: -; d_call: -; v_call: TRBV4-1; j_call: TRBJ1-2; cdr3_nt: TGCGCCAGCAGCCAACTCGGAGCAGGGTTCTATGGCTACACCTTC; cdr3_aa: CASSQLGAGFYGYTF
clone_size: -; d_call: -; v_call: TRBV14; j_call: TRBJ1-1; cdr3_nt: TGTGCCAGCAGCCAAGATGGGCGGGGAGGCACTGAAGCTTTCTTT; cdr3_aa: CASSQDGRGGTEAFF
clone_size: -; d_call: TRBD1; v_call: TRBV3-1/TRBV3-2; j_call: TRBJ1-1; cdr3_nt: TGTGCCAGCTCGGACAGGTGGAACACTGAAGCTTTCTTT; cdr3_aa: CASSDRWNTEAFF
clone_size: few; d_call: TRBD2; v_call: TRBV5-1; j_call: TRBJ2-2; cdr3_nt: TGCGCCAGCGAAGAACGCGGGGGGGCAATGGCCGGGGAGCTGTTTTTT; cdr3_aa: CASEERGGAMAGELFF
clone_size: -; d_call: -; v_call: TRBV7-9; j_call: TRBJ1-2; cdr3_nt: TGTGCCAGCAGCTTAGAGGCGGGCGGCTATGGCTACACCTTC; cdr3_aa: CASSLEAGGYGYTF